These 30 T cell receptor beta chains originate from one sample sequenced in a study of T cells after yellow fever vaccination. TCRdb recomputed calls from the 5' RACE reads with MiXCR, one row per CDR3 protein. The sample lists 100,000 to 150,000 distinct CDR3 sequences; 6.5% to 8% were seen once. Sample: CD4+ T cells sorted from PBMCs, taken 9 to 10 days after the first yellow fever vaccination. The receptors here all came from a man between 18 and 35 years old who received the YFV17D yellow fever vaccine.

The genes are TRBV7-8 and TRBJ2-6; maybe TRBD1 (6 bases). V gave up 11 bases and J gave up 4 bases, with 15 bases separating them. The CDR3 runs to 14 residues. Germline V CDR1 and CDR2: SGHVS, FQNEAQ. The DNA for the CDR3 is TGTGCCCTTTCAAGGGGGAGCGGGGCCAACGTCCTGACTTTC. Encoded protein: CALSRGSGANVLTF.

This clonotype came up many times. The V gene is TRBV3-1, the J gene TRBJ1-4, with a tentative D call TRBD1 (6 bases). In germline, CDR1 is LGHDT, CDR2 YNNKEL (reference sequence). V was cut by 6 bases and J by 7 bases, with 21 bases left in between. The CDR3 has 16 residues. This chain's CDR3 is CASSPGHPNRVEKLFF. The CDR3, as DNA: TGTGCCAGCAGTCCGGGACACCCCAATCGCGTTGAAAAACTGTTTTTT.

This clonotype occurred many times. The chain recombines TRBV20-1 with TRBJ2-7; 7 bases fit TRBD1. Trimming removed 5 bases from V and 0 bases from J; junction bases left unmatched: 7. Looked up from germline, CDR1 is DFQATT and CDR2 is SNEGSKA (reference sequence). The length of the CDR3 is 14 residues. The CDR3 here is CSAPTGYNSYEQYV. The CDR3 DNA is TGCAGTGCTCCGACAGGGTATAACTCCTACGAGCAGTACGTC.

The table lists this clonotype with many counts. CDR3 loop: CASSPQGRVQETQYF. The CDR3, as DNA: TGCGCCAGCAGCCCGCAAGGTCGGGTCCAAGAGACCCAGTACTTC. This chain links TRBV5-1 with TRBJ2-5; D not resolved. This CDR3 spans 15 amino acids. Trimming took 4 bases from V and 1 from J, leaving 14 bases between them. The V gene's germline CDR1 is SGHRS and CDR2 YFSETQ.

This clonotype occurred many times. This rearrangement joins TRBV12-3 or TRBV12-4 to TRBJ2-5; D is unresolved. The V and J ends lost 3 bases and 3 bases respectively, with 8 bases between them. This CDR3 is 13 amino acids long. CDR3 protein: CASSFVPEETQYF. The CDR3 nucleotides read TGTGCCAGCAGTTTCGTGCCCGAAGAGACCCAGTACTTC.

This clonotype showed up just a few times. CDR3 coding DNA: TGTGCCAGCAGCTCACTGGGAGAAAACTATGGCTACACCTTC. Translating it yields CASSSLGENYGYTF. The chain carries TRBV5-6 and TRBJ1-2; the D is unclear. This CDR3 is built from 14 residues. Germline CDR1 is SGHDT and CDR2 is YYEEEE. V lost 3 bases and J 2 bases, leaving 11 bases between the germline ends.

This clonotype was seen at least ten times. The rearrangement joins TRBV12-3 or TRBV12-4 to TRBJ2-1; no definite D call. The length of the CDR3 is 15 residues. V dropped 0 bases and J dropped 4 bases, with 10 bases sitting between them. The CDR3 is CASSLARKAYNEQFF. For the CDR3, the DNA is TGTGCCAGCAGTTTAGCCAGGAAGGCATACAATGAGCAGTTCTTC.

This clonotype was seen many times. The chain employs TRBV24-1 and TRBJ1-2; 8 bases are a match to TRBD1. CDR1 and CDR2 from the germline V gene are KGHDR and SFDVKD. With V trimmed by 5 bases and J by 3 bases, 7 bases remained unmatched. The CDR3 covers 15 residues. In DNA form, the CDR3 reads TGTGCCACCAGTGCCTGGACAGGGTCCGACTATGGCTACACCTTC. This translates into CATSAWTGSDYGYTF.

The sample holds many counts of this clonotype. The chain couples TRBV7-2 to TRBJ2-5, with 7 bases identical to TRBD2. The germline CDR1 and CDR2 sequences are SGHTA and FQGNSA. V shed 0 bases, J shed 5 bases, and the junction held 3 bases outside the gene matches. CDR3 length equals 14 residues. The CDR3 loop is CASSLAGGLETQYF. Written as DNA, the CDR3 is TGTGCCAGCAGCTTAGCGGGGGGGTTGGAGACCCAGTACTTC.

Concerning this clonotype: A much larger clone lies a single base off, so this may be a read error. The chain is built from TRBV30 and TRBJ2-4; the D call may be TRBD1 or TRBD2 (6 bases each). CDR1 is GTSNPN and CDR2 is SVGIG in the germline V gene (reference sequence). This CDR3 region has 13 residues. Trimming removed 2 bases at V and 9 bases at J, with 14 bases between. The CDR3 sequence: CAWSRGELTIQYF. CDR3 nucleotides: TGTGCCTGGAGTAGGGGGGAGCTAACCATTCAGTACTTC.

This clonotype was counted a few times. This chain uses TRBV7-2 with TRBJ2-7; tentative D call: TRBD1 (5 bases). Germline V gene data show CDR1 as SGHTA and CDR2 as FQGNSA. This CDR3 is built from 15 residues. Deletions cut 1 base from V and 7 bases from J, with 17 bases between. CDR3 region: CASSLDQGSSWEQYV. In DNA, the CDR3 is TGTGCCAGCAGCTTAGATCAGGGTTCCTCTTGGGAGCAGTACGTC.

This clonotype was counted ten times or more. The CDR3 DNA reads as TGTGCCAGCAGCTTTGGTCAGCGAGAGACCCAGTACTTC. Protein sequence: CASSFGQRETQYF. The genes are TRBV7-2 and TRBJ2-5; D remains ambiguous. Germline V gene sequence: CDR1 SGHTA, CDR2 FQGNSA. CDR3 length: 13 residues. The ends were cut back, 3 bases at V and 4 bases at J, with 9 bases in the middle.

This clonotype was seen ten or more times. This chain uses TRBV7-9 with TRBJ1-1, with a possible D match to TRBD1 (6 bases). Trimming cost V 3 bases and J 7 bases, with 12 bases left between them. This CDR3 region has 13 residues. Germline values: CDR1 SEHNR, CDR2 FQNEAQ (reference sequence). CDR3 sequence (DNA): TGTGCCAGCAGCTTCCTCGGACAGCATGAAGCTTTCTTT. It specifies CASSFLGQHEAFF.

This clonotype was detected ten times or more. V usage is TRBV10-1 and J usage is TRBJ2-7, with 8 bases matching TRBD2. V lost 5 bases, J lost 3 bases, and 6 bases stayed unmatched. Germline loops: CDR1 WNHNN, CDR2 SYGVQD (reference sequence). The CDR3 extends over 14 amino acids. As DNA, the CDR3 is TGCGCCAGCAGTCCTAGCGGGCCCCTCTACGAGCAGTACTTC. Amino acid sequence: CASSPSGPLYEQYF.

This clonotype has ten or more counts. V is TRBV5-1 and J is TRBJ2-6; either TRBD1 or TRBD2 may supply D (5 bases each). The length of the CDR3 is 16 residues. Germline values: CDR1 SGHRS, CDR2 YFSETQ. Trimming left V 0 bases short and J 0 bases short, with 7 bases between. CDR3 sequence: CASSLGGTSGANVLTF. DNA of the CDR3: TGCGCCAGCAGCTTGGGTGGGACCTCTGGGGCCAACGTCCTGACTTTC.

This clonotype was counted many times. The V and J genes are TRBV23-1 and TRBJ2-3; D may be TRBD1 or TRBD2 (5 bases each). TRBV23-1 is recorded as an ORF, its role being uncertain. The CDR3 is made up of 15 amino acids. Between the trimmed V and J ends, which lost 0 bases and 4 bases, there was a span of 11 bases. The CDR3 region is CASSQSAREPDTQYF. For the CDR3, the DNA is TGCGCCAGCAGTCAATCGGCCAGGGAGCCAGATACGCAGTATTTT.

This clonotype was counted only a few times. This chain uses TRBV7-8 with TRBJ2-6, with 9 bases matching TRBD2. The CDR3 has 17 amino acids. V lost 7 bases, J lost 0 bases, and 7 bases stayed unmatched. CDR1 and CDR2 (germline): SGHVS, FQNEAQ. The CDR3 here is CASNRLAANSGANVLTF. CDR3 coding DNA: TGTGCCAGCAATAGACTAGCGGCTAACTCTGGGGCCAACGTCCTGACTTTC.

This clonotype was detected many times. The CDR3 DNA reads TGCAGTGCTGAGGACGGAGATTCTGGAAACACCATATATTTT. Amino acid sequence: CSAEDGDSGNTIYF. The gene calls are TRBV20-1 and TRBJ1-3; D is undetermined. Germline V gives CDR1 DFQATT, CDR2 SNEGSKA (reference sequence). The V gene lost 5 bases and the J gene lost 1 base, with 12 bases spanning the gap. The CDR3 loop spans 14 amino acids.

This clonotype showed up many times. The V and J genes are TRBV20-1 and TRBJ2-5; D gene ambiguous. CDR1 DFQATT and CDR2 SNEGSKA come from the germline V gene (reference sequence). The length of the CDR3 is 14 residues. The V end was cut by 0 bases, the J end by 4 bases, with 12 bases between. The CDR3 bases are TGCAGTGCTAGAGATCCTTCCTCAGGAGAGACCCAGTACTTC. Its translation is CSARDPSSGETQYF.

This clonotype occurred many times. This sequence joins TRBV27 and TRBJ2-1; a weak D match, TRBD1 (6 bases). Trimming pared 4 bases from V and 9 bases from J, leaving 13 bases between. CDR3 size: 13 residues. The germline V gene has CDR1 MNHEY and CDR2 SMNVEV (reference sequence). CDR3 DNA: TGTGCCAGCAGTTCGGGACACCTCAGTGAGCAGTTCTTC. Encoded protein: CASSSGHLSEQFF.

This clonotype has at least ten counts. The chain combines TRBV18 with TRBJ2-1; 7 nucleotides match TRBD1. The V and J ends lost 4 bases and 0 bases, in that order; junction bases with no gene match: 9. CDR1 KGHSH and CDR2 LQKENI come from the germline V gene. There are 17 residues in the CDR3. CDR3 nucleotide sequence: TGTGCCAGCTCACTTAACAGGGGAAGGGGCTCCTACAATGAGCAGTTCTTC. This gives the protein CASSLNRGRGSYNEQFF.

At least ten counts were recorded for this clonotype. The CDR3 loop is CASSRGFRQETQYF. CDR3 bases: TGTGCCAGCAGTAGAGGGTTCCGCCAAGAGACCCAGTACTTC. V usage is TRBV12-3 or TRBV12-4 and J usage is TRBJ2-5; D perhaps matches TRBD2 (5 bases). The CDR3 covers 14 residues. The germline V and J ends were trimmed by 5 bases and 1 base, with 11 bases remaining between them.

This clonotype was seen repeatedly, ten times or more. CDR3 in amino acids: CASRIPGLPGNEQFF. The DNA for the CDR3 is TGTGCCAGCAGGATTCCGGGACTCCCCGGCAATGAGCAGTTCTTC. The V call is TRBV12-3 or TRBV12-4, the J call TRBJ2-1; D is perhaps TRBD2 (6 bases). Trimming took off 6 bases at V and 6 bases at J, with 18 bases between the two ends. This CDR3 is 15 amino acids long.

This clonotype was counted many times. The chain combines TRBV11-1 with TRBJ2-3, with 13 bases identical to TRBD2. This CDR3 has 18 amino acids. Trimming cost V 2 bases and J 5 bases; bases outside gene matches: 10. CDR1 and CDR2 (germline): SGHAT, FQDESV (reference sequence). CDR3 sequence (DNA): TGTGCCAGCAGCTTACCTCCGGGACTAGCGGGGAAGGGAGATACGCAGTATTTT. Translation gives CASSLPPGLAGKGDTQYF. Filled out from reference TRBV11-1 and TRBJ2-3, the complete variable domain reads EAEVAQSPRYKITEKSQAVAFWCDPISGHATLYWYRQILGQGPELLVQFQDESVVDDSQLPKDRFSAERLKGVDSTLKIQPAELGDSAMYLCASSLPPGLAGKGDTQYFGPGTRLTVL.

This clonotype was seen only a few times. The rearrangement links TRBV7-9 to TRBJ2-1; D tentatively fits TRBD1 or TRBD2 (5 bases each). The CDR3 is made up of 14 amino acids. Germline V CDR1 and CDR2: SEHNR, FQNEAQ (reference sequence). Between the trimmed V and J ends, which lost 4 bases and 4 bases, there was a span of 11 bases. The CDR3 bases are TGTGCCAGCAGCTCTACGGGGCCTTACAATGAGCAGTTCTTC. It is translated as CASSSTGPYNEQFF.

There are many counts of this clonotype. The chain is built from TRBV2 and TRBJ2-5; 8 bases align to TRBD2. Trimming at V came to 10 bases and at J to 2 bases, leaving 3 bases not matched to a gene. CDR1 SNHLY and CDR2 FYNNEI come from the germline V gene. The CDR3 sequence is 12 residues long. CDR3 region: CATGGGQETQYF. DNA for the CDR3: TGTGCCACCGGGGGGGGGCAAGAGACCCAGTACTTC.

This clonotype was observed many times. The V gene is TRBV9, the J gene TRBJ2-1; D call uncertain. V was shortened by 0 bases and J by 9 bases, with 16 bases between the two germline ends. Germline CDR1 is SGDLS and CDR2 is YYNGEE. The CDR3 loop spans 15 amino acids. The CDR3 reads CASSVVSAYGLEQFF. CDR3 DNA sequence: TGTGCCAGCAGCGTAGTTTCGGCATACGGCCTTGAGCAGTTCTTC.

This clonotype has ten or more counts. The V call is TRBV10-3, the J call TRBJ2-3; D is unresolved. Germline V gene data show CDR1 as ENHRY and CDR2 as SYGVKD. The length of the CDR3 is 12 residues. The V and J ends lost 4 bases and 4 bases respectively, with 6 bases between them. The CDR3 region is CAISGLADTQYF. The CDR3 DNA reads as TGTGCCATCAGTGGCCTGGCAGATACGCAGTATTTT.

The chain links TRBV7-2 to TRBJ2-7; 9 bases agree with TRBD1. Per the germline V gene, CDR1 is SGHTA and CDR2 is FQGNSA. The CDR3 covers 16 residues. CDR3 residues: CARSLEGQGYPYEQYV. CDR3 sequence (DNA): TGTGCCAGAAGCTTAGAGGGACAGGGATATCCCTACGAGCAGTACGTC.

This clonotype was found a few times. The CDR3 is CASSPRDRDGYTF. The CDR3 nucleotides read TGTGCCAGCTCACCTCGGGACAGGGACGGCTACACCTTC. This chain connects TRBV18 to TRBJ1-2, with TRBD1 identical over 9 bases. The CDR3 has 13 amino acids. Germline CDR1 reads KGHSH; CDR2 reads LQKENI. The junction had 4 bases not matched to a gene; V was cut back by 3 bases and J by 8 bases.